The 31 T cell receptor beta chains below come from one sample, sequenced in a study of T-cell reconstitution after alpha-beta-depleted transplantation in children. The TCRbeta library incorporated unique molecular identifiers. TCRdb reprocessed the PCR reads with MiXCR, giving one entry per CDR3 protein. The sample comprises almost 400,000 distinct CDR3 sequences, approximately 20% of which are singletons, and 3.8% rests with the top ten. The sequencing here drew on PBMCs from the stem cell graft donor, taken from the stem cell graft. The receptors originated from a human donor who donated a stem cell graft to a child with acute myeloid leukemia.

This clonotype showed up just a few times. V gene TRBV12-3 or TRBV12-4 combines with J gene TRBJ1-1, with D perhaps TRBD1 (6 bases). The CDR3 covers 15 residues. V was cut by 5 bases and J by 1 base, with 14 bases left in between. The chain's CDR3 is CASSLGGLPNTEAFF. DNA for the CDR3: TGTGCCAGCAGTCTAGGGGGACTGCCGAACACTGAAGCTTTCTTT.

In its sample, this clonotype was seen a few times. The V and J genes are TRBV6-2 or TRBV6-3 and TRBJ2-1; D is uncertain. The germline V gene encodes CDR1 MNHEY and CDR2 SVGEGT. This CDR3 is built from 15 residues. Between the trimmed V and J ends, which lost 2 bases and 1 base, there was a span of 9 bases. This CDR3 reads CASSYPMGSYNEQFF. The CDR3 nucleotides read TGTGCCAGCAGTTACCCGATGGGATCCTACAATGAGCAGTTCTTC.

This clonotype was observed at least ten times. The chain couples TRBV2 to TRBJ2-6, with 13 bases identical to TRBD2. The CDR3 has 17 residues. V was pared by 6 bases and J by 2 bases, with 4 bases of the junction left unmatched. Germline values: CDR1 SNHLY, CDR2 FYNNEI. CDR3 sequence (DNA): TGTGCCAGCAGAGGACTAGCGGGAGAAGCTGGGGCCAACGTCCTGACTTTC. This translates into CASRGLAGEAGANVLTF. Together with reference TRBV2 and TRBJ2-6, the CDR3 gives the full variable domain: EPEVTQTPSHQVTQMGQEVILRCVPISNHLYFYWYRQILGQKVEFLVSFYNNEISEKSEIFDDQFSVERPDGSNFTLKIRSTKLEDSAMYFCASRGLAGEAGANVLTFGAGSRLTVL.

This clonotype has a handful of counts. CDR3 sequence reads: CASSLSRGRYEQYF. CDR3 in DNA: TGTGCCAGCAGCTTGTCCAGGGGTAGGTACGAGCAGTACTTC. The V and J genes are TRBV13 and TRBJ2-7; tentative D call: TRBD1 (6 bases). This CDR3 spans 14 amino acids. Germline V gene data show CDR1 as PRHDT and CDR2 as FYEKMQ (reference sequence). The V end lost 3 bases, the J end lost 4 bases, and 13 bases lay between the germline ends. Filled out from reference TRBV13 and TRBJ2-7, the complete variable domain reads AAGVIQSPRHLIKEKRETATLKCYPIPRHDTVYWYQQGPGQDPQFLISFYEKMQSDKGSIPDRFSAQQFSDYHSELNMSSLELGDSALYFCASSLSRGRYEQYFGPGTRLTVT.

J is TRBJ2-1 and V is TRBV4-1; TRBD2 matches at 10 bases. Germline V gives CDR1 MGHRA, CDR2 YSYEKL. V lost 1 base, J lost 5 bases, and 11 bases stayed unmatched. The CDR3 is 18 amino acids. DNA of the CDR3: TGCGCCAGCAGCCAAGGCGCTAGGCTAGCGGGAGAGCACAATGAGCAGTTCTTC. This encodes CASSQGARLAGEHNEQFF.

This chain joins TRBV4-1 and TRBJ1-6; no definite D call. CDR3 length: 15 amino acids. Trimming shortened V by 0 bases and J by 10 bases, and 13 bases separated the two germline ends. Germline CDR1 is MGHRA and CDR2 is YSYEKL. The CDR3 reads CASSQDPGSTSPLHF. The CDR3 DNA is TGCGCCAGCAGCCAAGATCCCGGTAGTACCTCACCCCTCCACTTT.

This clonotype was seen a few times. The V gene is TRBV12-3 or TRBV12-4, the J gene TRBJ2-3, with D unclear. This CDR3 region has 17 residues. The V end was cut by 7 bases, the J end by 11 bases, with 31 bases between. This CDR3 is CASTSHGSISPSYMQYF. The CDR3 DNA reads as TGTGCCAGCACGTCTCATGGTTCCATATCCCCCTCTTATATGCAGTATTTT.

The chain uses TRBV20-1 and TRBJ1-4, with D possibly TRBD1 on 6 matching bases. The CDR3 has 14 amino acids. The V gene's germline CDR1 is DFQATT and CDR2 SNEGSKA (reference sequence). Trimming pared 2 bases from V and 5 bases from J, leaving 12 bases between. CDR3 loop: CSARLGAKNEKLFF. The CDR3 region has the DNA TGCAGTGCTAGATTGGGGGCGAAAAATGAAAAACTGTTTTTT.

This clonotype appeared many times. J is TRBJ1-1 and V is TRBV7-2; TRBD1 is a possible D gene (6 bases). V was shortened by 6 bases and J by 7 bases, with 12 bases between the two germline ends. Per germline, CDR1 SGHTA and CDR2 FQGNSA. CDR3 length: 12 residues. The CDR3 coding sequence is TGTGCCAGCAGTCAGAGGGGGAGTGAAGCTTTCTTT. Amino acids: CASSQRGSEAFF.

The V and J genes are TRBV15 and TRBJ2-1; D is possibly TRBD1 (5 bases). CDR1 is LNHNV, CDR2 YYDKDF, per germline (reference sequence). This CDR3 region has 13 residues. The V gene lost 0 bases and the J gene lost 6 bases, with 6 bases spanning the gap. The CDR3 DNA is TGTGCCACCAGCAGAGACAGGGCCAATGAGCAGTTCTTC. It yields the protein CATSRDRANEQFF.

This clonotype showed up just a few times. The rearrangement links TRBV12-3 or TRBV12-4 to TRBJ2-1; 8 bases fit TRBD1. The CDR3 loop spans 17 amino acids. V gave up 6 bases and J gave up 4 bases; unmatched junction bases: 14. The DNA of the CDR3 is TGTGCCAGCAGCGACAGGGGCGCCGTTCTAGATTACAATGAGCAGTTCTTC. This sequence encodes CASSDRGAVLDYNEQFF.

The rearrangement links TRBV12-3 or TRBV12-4 to TRBJ2-7; 8 bases fit TRBD1. V dropped 6 bases and J dropped 2; count of bases not matched to a gene: 9. The CDR3 runs to 15 residues. CDR3 amino acids: CASSLMTGATYEQYF. DNA for the CDR3: TGTGCCAGCAGCCTAATGACAGGGGCCACCTACGAGCAGTACTTC.

V is TRBV9 and J is TRBJ2-7; D may match TRBD1 or TRBD2 (5 bases each). This CDR3 is 13 amino acids long. Trimming pared 4 bases from V and 6 bases from J, leaving 14 bases between. Germline values: CDR1 SGDLS, CDR2 YYNGEE. The CDR3, as DNA: TGTGCCAGCAGCCGGGACCCTTCGGGCGAGCAGTACTTC. The encoded protein is CASSRDPSGEQYF.

The sample holds one count of this clonotype. This chain links TRBV7-2 with TRBJ2-7, with TRBD2 matching over 8 bases. Germline V lookup: CDR1 SGHTA, CDR2 FQGNSA. J gave up 4 bases and V 4 bases, and 6 bases lay outside the gene matches. The CDR3 sequence is 14 residues long. CDR3 DNA: TGTGCCAGCAGCTGGGGAAGCGGGAGTTACGAGCAGTACTTC. The encoded protein is CASSWGSGSYEQYF.

There are a few counts of this clonotype. This chain connects TRBV28 to TRBJ2-3; 8 nucleotides align to TRBD2. The CDR3 is made up of 14 amino acids. The germline V gene encodes CDR1 MDHEN and CDR2 SYDVKM. The trim removed 6 bases at V and 5 bases at J, leaving 7 bases unmatched. For the CDR3, the DNA is TGTGCCAGCAGCTCTAGCGGGCATGAAGATACGCAGTATTTT. Translating it yields CASSSSGHEDTQYF.

The rearrangement links TRBV20-1 to TRBJ2-3; D is unclear. Trimming removed 3 bases at V and 1 base at J, with 11 bases between. The CDR3 has 14 amino acids. CDR1 is DFQATT, CDR2 SNEGSKA, per germline (reference sequence). The CDR3 here is CSARPSWGTDTQYF. The CDR3, as DNA: TGCAGTGCTAGGCCCTCCTGGGGCACAGATACGCAGTATTTT.

The chain uses TRBV20-1 and TRBJ2-1; D could derive from TRBD1 or TRBD2 (5 bases each). The germline V gene encodes CDR1 DFQATT and CDR2 SNEGSKA (reference sequence). V was cut by 6 bases and J by 10 bases, with 13 bases left in between. The CDR3 contains 11 residues. The CDR3 DNA reads as TGCAGTGCCCCCCTCGGGGCGGAGCAGTTCTTC. Protein product: CSAPLGAEQFF.

In this sample, this clonotype turned up a few times. The genes are TRBV4-2 and TRBJ1-1; D is perhaps TRBD1 (5 bases). This CDR3 comprises 18 residues. V was shortened by 0 bases and J by 0 bases, with 17 bases between the two germline ends. Germline V CDR1 and CDR2: LGHNA, YNFKEQ. Here the CDR3 DNA reads TGTGCCAGCAGCCAAGATGGGGTTGCAGGGATAATGAACACTGAAGCTTTCTTT. This translates into CASSQDGVAGIMNTEAFF.

The chain recombines TRBV10-3 with TRBJ2-1, with D hard to call. Germline V gives CDR1 ENHRY, CDR2 SYGVKD. With 4 bases removed from V and 7 bases from J, the gap between germline ends came to 8 bases. The CDR3 contains 12 residues. In nucleotides, the CDR3 is TGTGCCATCAGTGCCTCGAGGAATGAGCAGTTCTTC. It encodes CAISASRNEQFF.

The chain joins TRBV7-9 to TRBJ2-7; 9 nucleotides align to TRBD1. The CDR3 is made up of 15 amino acids. Germline assignment: CDR1 SEHNR and CDR2 FQNEAQ (reference sequence). V shed 6 bases and J 1 base; nucleotides not matched to a gene: 7. The CDR3 region has the DNA TGTGCCAGCAGGGCAACAGGGGGCGCTTCCTACGAGCAGTACTTC. It translates to CASRATGGASYEQYF.

This clonotype appeared once. V usage is TRBV7-6 and J usage is TRBJ2-1; TRBD2 aligns across 12 bases. From germline, CDR1 is SGHVS and CDR2 FNYEAQ. The CDR3 has 16 residues. The V gene end was trimmed by 2 bases and the J gene end by 9 bases; junction bases not matched to a gene: 8. The CDR3 DNA reads as TGTGCCAGCAGCTTACTAGCGGGAGGGTCAGTTGCTGAGCAGTTCTTC. Translation gives CASSLLAGGSVAEQFF.

This clonotype was found many times. This CDR3 reads CSAFPDTQYF. The CDR3 DNA reads TGCAGTGCCTTCCCAGATACGCAGTATTTT. This chain links TRBV20-1 with TRBJ2-3; D call uncertain. Germline CDR1 reads DFQATT; CDR2 reads SNEGSKA (reference sequence). The V and J ends lost 6 bases and 4 bases respectively, with 5 bases between them. CDR3 size: 10 residues.

V gene TRBV29-1 combines with J gene TRBJ2-7, with 11 bases fitting TRBD2. V dropped 3 bases and J dropped 0; count of bases not matched to a gene: 1. Germline loops: CDR1 SQVTM, CDR2 ANQGSEA. The CDR3 consists of 14 residues. The CDR3 DNA reads TGCAGCGTTGATACTAGCGGGAGCTCCTACGAGCAGTACTTC. Translating it yields CSVDTSGSSYEQYF.

This rearrangement joins TRBV28 to TRBJ1-2, with D uncertain. The CDR3 contains 13 residues. CDR1 MDHEN and CDR2 SYDVKM come from the germline V gene. Trimming cost V 3 bases and J 4 bases, with 9 bases left between them. The CDR3 DNA follows: TGTGCCAGCAGTTTTTCGACGGTCTATGGCTACACCTTC. As protein: CASSFSTVYGYTF.

The V call is TRBV11-2, the J call TRBJ2-3; tentative D call: TRBD2 (5 bases). The germline gives CDR1 SGHAT, CDR2 FQNNGV. The CDR3 covers 14 residues. Trimming shortened V by 4 bases and J by 10 bases, and 18 bases separated the two germline ends. Here the CDR3 DNA reads TGTGCCAGCAGCTCAGGCTCGGGCGGGTCTGCGCAGTATTTT. Its protein product is CASSSGSGGSAQYF.

Ten or more counts support this clonotype. The chain has TRBV4-1 and TRBJ2-3, with TRBD2 matching over 8 bases. This CDR3 has 16 amino acids. The trim removed 4 bases at V and 1 base at J, leaving 7 bases unmatched. Germline V gene sequence: CDR1 MGHRA, CDR2 YSYEKL. CDR3 loop: CASSPSGSSRTDTQYF. The DNA of the CDR3 is TGCGCCAGCAGCCCTAGCGGGTCCTCCCGCACAGATACGCAGTATTTT.

This clonotype was detected once. This chain joins TRBV12-3 or TRBV12-4 and TRBJ2-3; 10 bases match TRBD2. V shed 3 bases and J 2 bases; nucleotides not matched to a gene: 11. This CDR3 has 18 residues. Written as DNA, the CDR3 is TGTGCCAGCAGTTTCTTCCCCTTAGGACTAGCGGACACAGATACGCAGTATTTT. Translation: CASSFFPLGLADTDTQYF.

The gene calls are TRBV28 and TRBJ2-1; TRBD2 aligns across 8 bases. The CDR3 covers 15 residues. The V and J ends lost 6 bases and 0 bases, in that order; junction bases with no gene match: 4. CDR1 is MDHEN, CDR2 SYDVKM, per germline. CDR3 sequence: CASRSAGGSYNEQFF. As DNA, the CDR3 is TGTGCCAGCAGATCCGCGGGAGGCTCCTACAATGAGCAGTTCTTC.

The chain couples TRBV5-1 to TRBJ2-3; D call uncertain. V lost 5 bases to trimming and J lost 2 bases, with 12 bases between them. This CDR3 region has 14 residues. The germline V gene encodes CDR1 SGHRS and CDR2 YFSETQ. For the CDR3, the DNA is TGCGCCAGCAGAACTTCCACCACCACAGATACGCAGTATTTT. It encodes CASRTSTTTDTQYF.

The rearrangement joins TRBV6-5 to TRBJ2-5; 7 nucleotides match TRBD1. This CDR3 has 14 amino acids. The germline gives CDR1 MNHEY, CDR2 SVGAGI. V lost 3 bases, J lost 5 bases, and 6 bases stayed unmatched. As DNA, the CDR3 is TGTGCCAGCAGTTATACAGGGGAAAGGGAGACCCAGTACTTC. Encoded protein: CASSYTGERETQYF.

A few counts support this clonotype. The CDR3 is CASSRTGGYSETQYF. The CDR3 DNA follows: TGTGCCAGCAGTCGGACAGGGGGCTATTCGGAGACCCAGTACTTC. The genes are TRBV25-1 and TRBJ2-5; 11 bases align to TRBD1. CDR1 is MGHDK, CDR2 SYGVNS, per germline. V lost 5 bases and J lost 5; bases outside the gene matches: 7. This CDR3 region has 15 residues. Looking up the rest from reference TRBV25-1 and TRBJ2-5 gives the full variable domain: EADIYQTPRYLVIGTGKKITLECSQTMGHDKMYWYQQDPGMELHLIHYSYGVNSTEKGDLSSESTVSRIRTEHFPLTLESARPSHTSQYLCASSRTGGYSETQYFGPGTRLLVL.